This TCR beta chain was obtained from a study of blood T cell repertoires in COVID-19. The protocol was immunoSEQ multiplex PCR, while the TCRdb copy is restricted to in-frame clones and leaves out a portion. The table records 97,000 or so clones, 82% of them present only once. This clone was seen more than once but under ten times. The CDR3 contains 15 residues. CDR1 is LGHDT and CDR2 is YNNKEL in the germline V gene (reference sequence). V lost 4 bases, J lost 1 base, and 5 bases stayed unmatched. The rearrangement joins TRBV3-1 (or the pseudogene TRBV3-2) to TRBJ2-3; TRBD1 agrees at 7 bases. The sequence derives from a man of 80 years or more with acute or convalescent COVID-19. Material for sequencing was peripheral blood. The CDR3 bases are TGTGCCAGCAGCCGAGGAGACAGGGGCACAGATACGCAGTATTTT. Translation gives CASSRGDRGTDTQYF.